Presented here are 21 T cell receptor beta chains from one specimen sequenced in a study of beta chain features in type 1 diabetes (dated by TCRdb to 2016 to 2019). General findings and caveats noted by the study authors: A moderate but significant shortening of TCRB CDR3 length was observed in type 1 diabetes patients in all four CD4+ subsets.

Their antigens are not known. Libraries came from the immunoSEQ multiplex PCR assay. The entire isolated RNA was reverse transcribed using the High Capacity cDNA Reverse Transcription Kit, and thus expressed TCRB transcripts were sequenced. In its TCRdb copy, this immuneACCESS table keeps in-frame sequences only and misses some clones. Where compared with another copy, unresolved V genes explain less than half of these, and the others have no known cause. In this sample the table shows 130,000 to 150,000 clones, 13% of which occur a single time. The ten largest clones represent 1.3% of the sample. The specimen sequenced was central memory CD4+ T cells from blood. Receptor source: a man aged 18-30 years with type 1 diabetes.

In regard to this clone: One junction end does not reproduce the germline sequence, and a read error may be involved. The chain recombines TRBV7-7 with TRBJ2-3; D perhaps matches TRBD2 (6 bases). The germline gives CDR1 SSHAT, CDR2 FNYEAQ (reference sequence). This CDR3 spans 16 amino acids. The DNA for the CDR3 is TGTGCTAGCAGTCCCCAGGTCGGGGGAGCAACAGATACGCAGTATTTT. Translating it yields CASSPQVGGATDTQYF. Based on the CDR3 plus reference TRBV7-7 and TRBJ2-3, the full variable domain is GAGVSQSPRYKVTKRGQDVTLRCDPISSHATLYWYQQALGQGPEFLTYFNYEAQPDKSGLPSDRFSAERPEGSISTLTIQRTEQRDSAMYRCASSPQVGGATDTQYFGPGTRLTVL.

This clone has just a few counts. The V and J genes are TRBV9 and TRBJ2-1; 11 bases are shared with TRBD2. CDR1 and CDR2 from the germline V gene are SGDLS and YYNGEE. The CDR3 has 16 amino acids. V gave up 3 bases and J gave up 7 bases; unmatched junction bases: 9. The CDR3 nucleotides read TGTGCCAGCAGCGAGAAGCTAGCGGGGGGAACTAATGAGCAGTTCTTC. Translation: CASSEKLAGGTNEQFF.

The chain recombines TRBV27 with TRBJ2-1, with TRBD2 matching over 9 bases. Trimming took 2 bases from V and 7 from J; bases not matched to a gene: 6. There are 15 residues in the CDR3. Per the germline V gene, CDR1 is MNHEY and CDR2 is SMNVEV (reference sequence). CDR3 sequence reads: CASSLLASGENEQFF. The CDR3 DNA follows: TGTGCCAGCAGTTTACTCGCTAGCGGGGAGAATGAGCAGTTCTTC.

This clone was seen ten or more times. The chain links TRBV5-4 to TRBJ1-1; D gene uncertain. The CDR3 is made up of 13 amino acids. Germline CDR1 is SGHNT and CDR2 is YYREEE (reference sequence). The ends were cut back, 0 bases at V and 7 bases at J, with 10 bases in the middle. CDR3: CASSLDSDNEAFF. The CDR3 region has the DNA TGTGCCAGCAGCTTGGATTCGGATAATGAAGCTTTCTTT.

Regarding this clone: Different DNA sequences within this sample yield the same CDR3. This chain links TRBV29-1 with TRBJ2-7; TRBD2 is a possible D gene (5 bases). The CDR3 consists of 11 residues. The germline CDR1 and CDR2 sequences are SQVTM and ANQGSEA. V was clipped by 4 bases and J by 6 bases, with 10 bases between them. The CDR3 region is CSVGGQIEQYF. In DNA form, the CDR3 reads TGCAGCGTTGGAGGGCAGATCGAGCAGTACTTC.

This clone was counted a few times. The chain uses TRBV2 and TRBJ1-5; the match to TRBD1 covers 8 bases. CDR3 length equals 14 residues. Germline V gene data show CDR1 as SNHLY and CDR2 as FYNNEI. The ends lost 8 bases at V and 3 bases at J; junction bases unmatched: 6. The chain's CDR3 is CASAGGRYNQPQHF. CDR3 nucleotide sequence: TGTGCCAGCGCAGGGGGCCGTTACAATCAGCCCCAGCATTTT.

This clone was picked up a small number of times. V gene TRBV18 combines with J gene TRBJ2-3, with TRBD1 as a possible D gene (6 bases). CDR1 KGHSH and CDR2 LQKENI come from the germline V gene. V lost 3 bases to trimming and J lost 0 bases, with 13 bases between them. This CDR3 contains 16 residues. The chain's CDR3 is CASSPHTGLSTDTQYF. CDR3 bases: TGTGCCAGCTCACCTCATACAGGGCTTAGCACAGATACGCAGTATTTT.

This clone has a count of ten or more. J is TRBJ2-1 and V is TRBV2; 9 nucleotides match TRBD2. Losses at the gene ends were 5 bases for V and 6 bases for J; bases not matched to a gene: 14. Germline V gene lookup returns CDR1 SNHLY and CDR2 FYNNEI. The CDR3 totals 17 residues. The CDR3 DNA sequence: TGTGCCAGCAGTTTCAACGCGGGACTAGCCGTTCTCAATGAGCAGTTCTTC. Encoded protein: CASSFNAGLAVLNEQFF.

This clone was picked up a small number of times. The chain is built from TRBV28 and TRBJ2-1, with TRBD1 matching over 7 bases. CDR1 is MDHEN and CDR2 is SYDVKM in the germline V gene. J lost 7 bases, V lost 5 bases, and 8 bases had no gene match. The CDR3 has 14 residues. The CDR3 region has the DNA TGTGCCAGCAGTCTGGGCAGGGGGTGGAATGAGCAGTTCTTC. This gives the protein CASSLGRGWNEQFF.

This clone appeared a few times. V gene TRBV28 combines with J gene TRBJ2-7; D not certain. Germline assignment: CDR1 MDHEN and CDR2 SYDVKM. This CDR3 spans 15 amino acids. V was cut by 5 bases and J by 0 bases, with 14 bases left in between. The CDR3 nucleotides read TGTGCCAGCAGTGCCGGGCCTATACGCTCCTACGAGCAGTACTTC. It translates to CASSAGPIRSYEQYF.

This clone was seen a handful of times. The chain couples TRBV29-1 to TRBJ1-2; the match to TRBD1 covers 10 bases. Germline trimming cut 8 bases from V and 7 bases from J; bases unmatched to any gene: 16. Germline CDR1 is SQVTM and CDR2 is ANQGSEA. The CDR3 loop spans 15 amino acids. CDR3 residues: CSFTTSGQGFTGYTF. As DNA, the CDR3 is TGCAGCTTCACAACTTCGGGACAGGGGTTCACTGGCTACACCTTC.

The CDR3: CASSSQGGGTEAFF. DNA for the CDR3: TGTGCCAGCAGCTCTCAAGGGGGAGGCACTGAAGCTTTCTTT. The rearrangement joins TRBV11-1 to TRBJ1-1; TRBD1 is a possible D gene (6 bases). Germline V gives CDR1 SGHAT, CDR2 FQDESV (reference sequence). The CDR3 runs to 14 residues. Trimming took off 4 bases at V and 4 bases at J, with 13 bases between the two ends.

The genes are TRBV29-1 and TRBJ1-6, with 11 bases lining up with TRBD1. The trim removed 6 bases at V and 10 bases at J, leaving 8 bases unmatched. This CDR3 has 14 residues. Germline CDR1 SQVTM, CDR2 ANQGSEA. Written as DNA, the CDR3 is TGCAGCGTGGCCGGGACAGGGGGAGGCTCACCCCTCCACTTT. Residues: CSVAGTGGGSPLHF.

J is TRBJ2-1 and V is TRBV29-1; 10 bases line up with TRBD1. The CDR3 extends over 14 amino acids. With V trimmed by 2 bases and J by 3 bases, 1 base remained unmatched. Per germline, CDR1 SQVTM and CDR2 ANQGSEA. The CDR3 DNA reads TGCAGCGTTGAAAGGGACAGGGGCTACAATGAGCAGTTCTTC. Its translation is CSVERDRGYNEQFF.

CDR3 amino acids: CSVEGSLPNEQYF. Here the CDR3 DNA reads TGCAGCGTTGAGGGATCCCTTCCAAATGAGCAGTACTTC. The chain is built from TRBV29-1 and TRBJ2-5; D gene ambiguous. This CDR3 has 13 residues. The germline V gene encodes CDR1 SQVTM and CDR2 ANQGSEA. V lost 3 bases, J lost 11 bases, and 19 bases lay in between.

V and J are TRBV7-9 and TRBJ2-7; the match to TRBD1 covers 8 bases. The CDR3 runs to 15 residues. Germline-derived CDR1 and CDR2 are SEHNR and FQNEAQ (reference sequence). The ends lost 6 bases at V and 1 base at J; junction bases unmatched: 8. The chain's CDR3 is CASRYGQGTSYEQYF. The CDR3 DNA follows: TGTGCCAGCAGATATGGACAGGGTACTTCCTACGAGCAGTACTTC.

The chain employs TRBV5-6 and TRBJ1-1; D ambiguous. The V end was cut by 4 bases, the J end by 1 base, with 8 bases between. This CDR3 has 13 amino acids. The germline V gene has CDR1 SGHDT and CDR2 YYEEEE. The CDR3 reads CASSPKKNTEAFF. The CDR3 DNA follows: TGTGCCAGCAGCCCCAAGAAGAACACTGAAGCTTTCTTT.

The table lists this clone with a few counts. V is TRBV29-1 and J is TRBJ1-6, with TRBD1 identical over 7 bases. V lost 6 bases, J lost 8 bases, and 13 bases stayed unmatched. The germline V gene has CDR1 SQVTM and CDR2 ANQGSEA. The CDR3 contains 15 residues. The CDR3 here is CSVGKEGTDYSPLHF. The CDR3 coding sequence is TGCAGCGTAGGTAAAGAAGGGACAGATTATTCACCCCTCCACTTT.

This clone was found a few times. This chain uses TRBV13 with TRBJ1-2; D unclear. Germline CDR1 PRHDT, CDR2 FYEKMQ (reference sequence). The ends were cut back, 5 bases at V and 8 bases at J, with 15 bases in the middle. The CDR3 covers 13 residues. The CDR3 bases are TGTGCCAGCAGCCCCACATCGGGATCCGGCTACACCTTC. This sequence encodes CASSPTSGSGYTF.

The chain is built from TRBV5-1 and TRBJ1-1, with D hard to call. V shed 6 bases and J shed 0 bases, with 9 bases lying between them. Germline values: CDR1 SGHRS, CDR2 YFSETQ. The CDR3 covers 13 residues. The CDR3: CASKNPMNTEAFF. CDR3 nucleotide sequence: TGCGCCAGCAAAAATCCAATGAACACTGAAGCTTTCTTT. Variable domain in full (rest from reference TRBV5-1 and TRBJ1-1): KAGVTQTPRYLIKTRGQQVTLSCSPISGHRSVSWYQQTPGQGLQFLFEYFSETQRNKGNFPGRFSGRQFSNSRSEMNVSTLELGDSALYLCASKNPMNTEAFFGQGTRLTVV.

This clone was detected only a few times. The V and J genes are TRBV18 and TRBJ1-5; maybe TRBD1 (6 bases). Trimming cost V 6 bases and J 3 bases, with 12 bases left between them. The CDR3 covers 14 residues. Germline CDR1 is KGHSH and CDR2 is LQKENI. In DNA form, the CDR3 reads TGTGCCAGCTCTCCGGGACATACCAATCAGCCCCAGCATTTT. Encoded protein: CASSPGHTNQPQHF.